This T cell receptor (beta chain) was recovered during a study of shared clonotypes between healthy human individuals. Assay used: immunoSEQ multiplex PCR; TCRdb lists only in-frame clones, some missing. The sample holds approximately 500,000 clones, 79% seen once. The CDR3 length is 13 residues. In germline, CDR1 is MNHEY, CDR2 SMNVEV (reference sequence). The V gene lost 6 bases and the J gene lost 1 base, with 7 bases spanning the gap. Unsorted samples used approximately 87 million PBMCs for genomic DNA. The TCR was taken from a woman aged 40 to 55 in good health. Some clones in this sample may be carry-over from other donors' samples. The rearrangement joins TRBV27 to TRBJ1-5; a possible D gene is TRBD1 (6 bases). The sample consisted of PBMCs. The chain's CDR3 is CASRDSSNQPQHF. The CDR3 DNA follows: TGTGCCAGCAGGGACAGCAGCAATCAGCCCCAGCATTTT.